These T cell receptor beta chains were read from a single sample in a study of PD-1 blockade in classical Hodgkin lymphoma. TCRdb keeps only in-frame clones here, not all; method: immunoSEQ multiplex PCR. The repertoire includes approximately 110,000 clones, approximately 89% of them detected once, and roughly 19% sits in the top ten. This specimen consisted of peripheral blood mononuclear cells (PBMCs), obtained before the fourth cycle of nivolumab. These receptors came from a human donor with classical Hodgkin lymphoma. CDR3s include the opening cysteine and the closing phenylalanine or tryptophan. D genes are given only for firm matches. Not every row has a clone size; where given, it reads once, few, many or a size class.

>TRBV6-5|.|TRBD2|TRBJ2-2
CASRGRVGELFF
TGTGCCAGCAGGGGGAGGGTCGGGGAGCTGTTTTTT
>TRBV2|.|TRBD1|TRBJ1-1
CASKVSTGGTEAFF
TGTGCCAGCAAGGTTTCGACAGGGGGCACTGAAGCTTTCTTT
>TRBV4-3|once|.|TRBJ2-2
CASSQEGIGELFF
TGCGCCAGCAGCCAAGAGGGGATCGGGGAGCTGTTTTTT
>TRBV5-4|.|TRBD2|TRBJ2-3
CASSFLAGGTTDTQYF
TGTGCCAGCAGCTTCCTAGCGGGAGGGACCACAGATACGCAGTATTTT
>TRBV5-1|.|TRBD2|TRBJ2-5
CASSSTGGPGETQYF
TGCGCCAGCAGCTCAACGGGAGGCCCGGGAGAGACCCAGTACTTC
>TRBV2|.|.|TRBJ2-3
CASSEPLGGTSTDTQYF
TGTGCCAGCAGTGAACCCCTTGGCGGAACTAGCACAGATACGCAGTATTTT
>TRBV10-1|.|.|TRBJ2-7
CASSSGRGENYEQYF
TGCGCCAGCAGTTCGGGACGCGGGGAGAACTACGAGCAGTACTTC
>TRBV23-1|once|.|TRBJ1-2
CASKGRPENYGYTF
TGCGCCAGCAAAGGCAGGCCCGAAAACTATGGCTACACCTTC
>TRBV6-1|.|TRBD2|TRBJ2-1
CASSGLAGTYNEQFF
TGTGCCAGCAGTGGGTTAGCGGGTACCTACAATGAGCAGTTCTTC
>TRBV5-5|.|.|TRBJ2-2
CASSFLAKNTGELFF
TGTGCCAGCAGCTTCTTAGCGAAGAACACCGGGGAGCTGTTTTTT
>TRBV29-1|.|TRBD1|TRBJ2-3
CSVDGPEGASTDTQYF
TGCAGCGTTGACGGACCAGAGGGGGCTAGCACAGATACGCAGTATTTT
>TRBV5-6|.|.|TRBJ2-5
CASSLDQETQYF
TGTGCCAGCAGCTTGGACCAAGAGACCCAGTACTTC
>TRBV19|.|.|TRBJ1-3
CASSMGRYSGNTIYF
TGTGCCAGTAGTATGGGACGGTACTCTGGAAACACCATATATTTT
>TRBV5-4|.|TRBD1|TRBJ2-5
CASRDRGQALETQYF
TGTGCCAGCAGGGACAGGGGGCAAGCTTTGGAGACCCAGTACTTC
>TRBV5-1|once|TRBD1|TRBJ2-7
CASSWGDRGEQYF
TGCGCCAGCAGCTGGGGGGACAGGGGCGAGCAGTACTTC
>TRBV29-1|.|TRBD1|TRBJ1-1
CSVAYRGSTEAFF
TGCAGCGTGGCCTACAGGGGGAGCACTGAAGCTTTCTTT
>TRBV2|.|.|TRBJ2-1
CASSGSYVQYNEQFF
TGTGCCAGCAGTGGGAGTTACGTCCAATACAATGAGCAGTTCTTC
>TRBV29-1|.|.|TRBJ1-1
CSVERSRGEAFF
TGCAGCGTTGAGAGGTCCCGGGGTGAAGCTTTCTTT
>TRBV7-8|.|.|TRBJ2-7
CASSFSRGPWMVAPYEQYF
TGTGCCAGCAGCTTCTCGCGTGGCCCCTGGATGGTAGCCCCCTACGAGCAGTACTTC
>TRBV6-5|.|TRBD1|TRBJ1-2
CASSYGTGGIGGYTF
TGTGCCAGCAGTTACGGGACAGGGGGAATCGGCGGCTACACCTTC
>TRBV14|.|TRBD2|TRBJ2-3
CASSHLLSGSRTDTQYF
TGTGCCAGCAGCCATTTACTAAGCGGGAGTCGGACAGATACGCAGTATTTT
>TRBV29-1|.|.|TRBJ1-1
CSVGTRLANTEAFF
TGCAGCGTTGGCACTCGGTTAGCGAACACTGAAGCTTTCTTT
>TRBV9|.|TRBD2|TRBJ2-1
CASSVTSWTSGPNEQFF
TGTGCCAGCAGCGTAACTTCATGGACTAGCGGCCCCAATGAGCAGTTCTTC
>TRBV6-1|.|.|TRBJ1-5
CASSRTRGNQPQHF
TGTGCCAGCAGTCGGACACGTGGCAATCAGCCCCAGCATTTT
>TRBV5-1|.|TRBD1|TRBJ2-7
CASRHSGTGSEEQYF
TGCGCCAGCAGACACTCCGGGACAGGGTCGGAAGAGCAGTACTTC
>TRBV5-1|.|TRBD2|TRBJ2-7
CASSFGTSGVYEQYF
TGCGCCAGCAGCTTCGGAACTAGCGGGGTCTACGAGCAGTACTTC